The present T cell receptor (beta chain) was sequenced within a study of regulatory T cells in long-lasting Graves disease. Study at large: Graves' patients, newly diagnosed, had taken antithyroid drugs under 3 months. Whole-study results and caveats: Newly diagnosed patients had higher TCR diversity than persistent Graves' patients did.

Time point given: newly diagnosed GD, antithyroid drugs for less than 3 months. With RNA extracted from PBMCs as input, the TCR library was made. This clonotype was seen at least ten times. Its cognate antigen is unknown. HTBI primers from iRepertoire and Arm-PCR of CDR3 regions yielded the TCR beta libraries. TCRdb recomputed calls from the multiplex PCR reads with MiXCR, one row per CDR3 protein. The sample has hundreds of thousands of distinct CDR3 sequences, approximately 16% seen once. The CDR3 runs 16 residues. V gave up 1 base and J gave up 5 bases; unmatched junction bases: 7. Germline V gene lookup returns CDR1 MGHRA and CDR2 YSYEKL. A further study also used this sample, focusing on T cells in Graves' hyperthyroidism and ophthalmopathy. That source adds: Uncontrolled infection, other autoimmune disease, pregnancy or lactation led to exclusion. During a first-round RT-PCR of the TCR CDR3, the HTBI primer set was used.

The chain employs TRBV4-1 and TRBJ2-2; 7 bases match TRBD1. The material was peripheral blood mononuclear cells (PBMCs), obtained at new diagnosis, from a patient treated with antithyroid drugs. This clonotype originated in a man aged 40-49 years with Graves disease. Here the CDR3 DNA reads TGCGCCAGCAGCCAAGGAAGGGGGCGAATTACCGGGGAGCTGTTTTTT. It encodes CASSQGRGRITGELFF.